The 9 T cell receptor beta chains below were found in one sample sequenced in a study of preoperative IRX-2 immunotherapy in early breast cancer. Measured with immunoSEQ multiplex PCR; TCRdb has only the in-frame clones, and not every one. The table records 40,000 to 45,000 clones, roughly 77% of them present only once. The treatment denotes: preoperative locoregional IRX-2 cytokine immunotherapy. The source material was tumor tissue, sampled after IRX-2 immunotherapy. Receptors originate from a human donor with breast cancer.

Here the CDR3 reads CASSSTGGKNYEQYF. Written as DNA, the CDR3 is TGTGCCAGCAGCTCCACAGGGGGCAAGAACTACGAGCAGTACTTC. V is TRBV7-1 and J is TRBJ2-7, with TRBD1 identical over 9 bases. TRBV7-1 is identified as an open reading frame with a role that is uncertain. The CDR3 consists of 15 residues. The junction had 6 bases not matched to a gene; V was cut back by 3 bases and J by 3 bases.

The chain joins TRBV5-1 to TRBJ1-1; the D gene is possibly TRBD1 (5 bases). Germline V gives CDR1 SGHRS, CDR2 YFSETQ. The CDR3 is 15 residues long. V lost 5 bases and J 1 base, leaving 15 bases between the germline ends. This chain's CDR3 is CASRLAVTGNTEAFF. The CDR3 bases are TGCGCCAGCAGACTCGCCGTAACAGGGAACACTGAAGCTTTCTTT. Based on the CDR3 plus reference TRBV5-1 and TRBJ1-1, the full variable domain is KAGVTQTPRYLIKTRGQQVTLSCSPISGHRSVSWYQQTPGQGLQFLFEYFSETQRNKGNFPGRFSGRQFSNSRSEMNVSTLELGDSALYLCASRLAVTGNTEAFFGQGTRLTVV.

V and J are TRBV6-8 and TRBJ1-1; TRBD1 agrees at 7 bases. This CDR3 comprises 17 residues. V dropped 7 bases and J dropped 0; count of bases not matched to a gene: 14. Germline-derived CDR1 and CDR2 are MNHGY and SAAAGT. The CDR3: CASTKTGTAHMNTEAFF. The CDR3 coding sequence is TGTGCCAGCACCAAAACCGGGACAGCCCACATGAACACTGAAGCTTTCTTT.

The CDR3 protein is CASSQLINGELFF. CDR3 sequence (DNA): TGTGCCAGCAGCCAACTTATTAACGGGGAGCTGTTTTTT. This chain links TRBV14 with TRBJ2-2; D ambiguous. The germline gives CDR1 SGHDN, CDR2 FVKESK. Trimming cost V 2 bases and J 7 bases, with 8 bases left between them. CDR3 length: 13 amino acids.

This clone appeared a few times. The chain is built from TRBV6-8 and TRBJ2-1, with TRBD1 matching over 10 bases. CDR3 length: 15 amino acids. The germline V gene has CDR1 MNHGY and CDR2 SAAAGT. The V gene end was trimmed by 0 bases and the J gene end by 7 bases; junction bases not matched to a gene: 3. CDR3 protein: CASSYSGTGVNEQFF. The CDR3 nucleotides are TGTGCCAGCAGTTACTCGGGGACAGGGGTTAATGAGCAGTTCTTC.

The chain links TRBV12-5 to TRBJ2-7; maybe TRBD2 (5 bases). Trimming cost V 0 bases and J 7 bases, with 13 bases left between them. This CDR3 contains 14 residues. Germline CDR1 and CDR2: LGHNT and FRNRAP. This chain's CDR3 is CASGLVLGGGEQYF. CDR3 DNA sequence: TGTGCTAGTGGTTTGGTACTCGGAGGAGGAGAGCAGTACTTC. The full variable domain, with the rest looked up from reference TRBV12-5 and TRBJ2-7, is DARVTQTPRHKVTEMGQEVTMRCQPILGHNTVFWYRQTMMQGLELLAYFRNRAPLDDSGMPKDRFSAEMPDATLATLKIQPSEPRDSAVYFCASGLVLGGGEQYFGPGTRLTVT.

CDR3 bases: TGTGCCAGCAGTTTATCGGGGCCAAACAACCGGGAGCAGTACTTC. It is translated as CASSLSGPNNREQYF. This chain connects TRBV9 to TRBJ2-7; D possibly matches TRBD1 or TRBD2 (5 bases each). Trimming took 5 bases from V and 7 from J, leaving 22 bases between them. Germline V gene data show CDR1 as SGDLS and CDR2 as YYNGEE. The CDR3 spans 15 residues.

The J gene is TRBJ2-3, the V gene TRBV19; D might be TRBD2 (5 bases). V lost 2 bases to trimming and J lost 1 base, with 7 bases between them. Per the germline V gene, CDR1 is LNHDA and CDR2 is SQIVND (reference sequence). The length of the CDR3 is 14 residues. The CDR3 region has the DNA TGTGCCAGTAGTATACCCGGGGGCACAGATACGCAGTATTTT. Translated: CASSIPGGTDTQYF.

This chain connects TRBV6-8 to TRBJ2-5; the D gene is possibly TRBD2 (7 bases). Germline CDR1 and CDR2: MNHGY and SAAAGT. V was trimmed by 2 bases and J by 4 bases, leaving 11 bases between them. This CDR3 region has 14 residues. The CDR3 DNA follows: TGTGCCAGCAGTTACCGGAGGGGGGGAGAGACCCAGTACTTC. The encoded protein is CASSYRRGGETQYF.